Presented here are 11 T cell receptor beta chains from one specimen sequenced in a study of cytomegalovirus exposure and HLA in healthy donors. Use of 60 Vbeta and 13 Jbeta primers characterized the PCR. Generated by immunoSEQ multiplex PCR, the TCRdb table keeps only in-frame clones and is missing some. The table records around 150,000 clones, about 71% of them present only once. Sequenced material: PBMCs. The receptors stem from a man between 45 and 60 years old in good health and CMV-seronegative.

This CDR3 reads CASLRLAHTDTQYF. CDR3 nucleotide sequence: TGTGCCAGCCTACGACTAGCGCACACAGATACGCAGTATTTT. The V gene is TRBV2, the J gene TRBJ2-3; 8 bases line up with TRBD2. J was trimmed by 2 bases and V by 8 bases; bases with no gene match: 6. The germline gives CDR1 SNHLY, CDR2 FYNNEI. The CDR3 length is 14 residues. Variable domain in full (rest from reference TRBV2 and TRBJ2-3): EPEVTQTPSHQVTQMGQEVILRCVPISNHLYFYWYRQILGQKVEFLVSFYNNEISEKSEIFDDQFSVERPDGSNFTLKIRSTKLEDSAMYFCASLRLAHTDTQYFGPGTRLTVL.

DNA for the CDR3: TGTGCCATCAGTGAGGAAGGACAGGGGTTTTGGGGCTACACCTTC. Encoded protein: CAISEEGQGFWGYTF. The V and J genes are TRBV10-3 and TRBJ1-2; 9 bases agree with TRBD1. CDR1 and CDR2 from the germline V gene are ENHRY and SYGVKD. This CDR3 region has 15 residues. V lost 2 bases and J lost 8; bases outside the gene matches: 9.

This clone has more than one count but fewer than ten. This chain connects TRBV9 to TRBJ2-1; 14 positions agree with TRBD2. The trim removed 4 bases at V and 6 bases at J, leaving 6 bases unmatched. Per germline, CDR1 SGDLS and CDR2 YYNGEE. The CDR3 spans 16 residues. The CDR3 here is CASSYGGTSGGNEQFF. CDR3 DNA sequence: TGTGCCAGCAGCTATGGGGGGACTAGCGGGGGCAATGAGCAGTTCTTC.

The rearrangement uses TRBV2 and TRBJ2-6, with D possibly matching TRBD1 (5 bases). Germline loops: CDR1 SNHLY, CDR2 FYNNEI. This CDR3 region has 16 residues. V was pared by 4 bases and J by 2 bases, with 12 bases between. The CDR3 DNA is TGTGCCAGCAGTGGTCAGGGAAGGGCTGGGGCCAACGTCCTGACTTTC. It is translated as CASSGQGRAGANVLTF.

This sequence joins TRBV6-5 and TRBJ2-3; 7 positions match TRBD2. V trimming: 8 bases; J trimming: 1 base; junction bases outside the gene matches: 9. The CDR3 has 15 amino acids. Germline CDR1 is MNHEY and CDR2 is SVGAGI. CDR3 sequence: CASSEPLAGTDTQYF. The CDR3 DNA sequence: TGTGCCAGCTCCGAACCCCTAGCGGGCACAGATACGCAGTATTTT.

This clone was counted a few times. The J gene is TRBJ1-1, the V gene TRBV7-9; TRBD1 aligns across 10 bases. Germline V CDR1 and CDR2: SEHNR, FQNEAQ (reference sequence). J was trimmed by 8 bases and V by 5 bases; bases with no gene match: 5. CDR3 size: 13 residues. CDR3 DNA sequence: TGTGCCAGCAGCCAGACAGGGGGCTGGGAAGCTTTCTTT. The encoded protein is CASSQTGGWEAFF.

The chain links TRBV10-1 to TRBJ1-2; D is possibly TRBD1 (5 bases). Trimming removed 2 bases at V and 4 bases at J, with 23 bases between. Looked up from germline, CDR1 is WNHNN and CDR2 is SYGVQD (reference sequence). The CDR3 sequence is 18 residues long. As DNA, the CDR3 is TGCGCCAGCAGTGAGACCGCGCGGGGGGGGTCGGTGATCTATGGCTACACCTTC. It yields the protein CASSETARGGSVIYGYTF.

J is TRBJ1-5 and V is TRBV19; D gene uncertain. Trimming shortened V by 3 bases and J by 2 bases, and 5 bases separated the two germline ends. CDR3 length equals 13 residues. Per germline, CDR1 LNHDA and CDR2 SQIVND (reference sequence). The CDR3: CASSISGNQPQHF. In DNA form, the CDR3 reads TGTGCCAGTAGTATTTCCGGCAATCAGCCCCAGCATTTT.

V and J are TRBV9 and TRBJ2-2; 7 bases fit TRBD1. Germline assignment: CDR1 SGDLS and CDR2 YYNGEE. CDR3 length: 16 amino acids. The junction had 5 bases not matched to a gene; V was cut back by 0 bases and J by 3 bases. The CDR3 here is CASSVAMTGHTGELFF. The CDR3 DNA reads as TGTGCCAGCAGCGTAGCTATGACAGGGCACACCGGGGAGCTGTTTTTT.

The CDR3 region has the DNA TGTGCCAGCAGTCGTCAGCGGGGGGGCCAAGAGACCCAGTACTTC. This encodes CASSRQRGGQETQYF. V and J are TRBV7-2 and TRBJ2-5; 10 bases line up with TRBD2. This CDR3 has 15 residues. V lost 6 bases and J lost 1; bases outside the gene matches: 5. Germline V gene data show CDR1 as SGHTA and CDR2 as FQGNSA.

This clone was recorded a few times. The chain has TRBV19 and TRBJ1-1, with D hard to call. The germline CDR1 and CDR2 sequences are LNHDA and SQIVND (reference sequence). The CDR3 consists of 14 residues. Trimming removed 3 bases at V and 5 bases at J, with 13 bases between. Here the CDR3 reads CASSMRWRETEAFF. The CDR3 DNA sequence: TGTGCCAGTAGTATGCGTTGGAGAGAGACTGAAGCTTTCTTT.